This T cell receptor (beta chain) was sequenced in a study of cytomegalovirus exposure and HLA in healthy donors (TCRdb year 2017). With regard to the full study: According to an earlier analysis of 587 of the donors, 200 million or so T cells yielded 90 million to 130 million unique TCR beta sequences and about 300 Gb of sequence data. An early release that covered roughly 600 HLA-typed donors contained around 330 gigabases of sequencing data and around 85 million unique TCR sequences. Of the 300 to 450 genotyped donors, 65% to 90% were placed in the genetic ancestry cluster associated with self-reported Caucasian donors. The study aimed to test whether signatures of past pathogen exposure could be identified by cataloging public T cell receptors. Using immunosequencing, the study profiled T cell repertoires from approximately 700 subjects and related those repertoires to cytomegalovirus serostatus. A separate validation cohort of roughly 130 different subjects was used in addition to the approximately 670-subject first cohort. To predict cytomegalovirus infection status, the study combined high-throughput TCR immunosequencing, statistical association of individual TCRs with disease status, and machine learning. In a later analysis, previously published TCR beta repertoires from fewer than 750 donors were re-analyzed and high-resolution HLA genotyping was added so that TCR occurrence patterns could be studied. In the later analysis, no new phenotypic data were used to find candidate immune exposures; instead, reliance was placed on TCR beta sequences and their occurrence across donors. An earlier analysis of approximately 640 of the donors applied high-throughput TCR beta sequencing to assess whether each TCR beta V gene segment acted as functional or pseudogenic. Alongside the repertoire data, information on donor age, sex, ethnicity and CMV serostatus was compiled. A later genetic analysis took genome-wide SNP genotypes for about three fifths of the 666 donors and used that subset as a discovery cohort. All discovery cohort repertoires had been generated on a single sequencing platform. Both class I and class II loci were covered by HLA typing, at four-digit resolution. Typing coverage varied by locus: about 629-640 donors for A, B, C, DRB1 and DQB1; some 520 for DQA1; some 610 for DPA1; roughly 450 for DPB1. A few DR-DQ haplotypes were treated as single units for association and clustering because of strong linkage in the cohort. Across some 400 genotyped donors of the cohort, an average of approximately 200,000 unique TCR beta nucleotide sequences per donor were sequenced, and about a sixth of those sequences were non-productive.

Receptor amplification or capture employed the immunoSEQ multiplex PCR assay. A mixture of 60 forward primers for TCR Vbeta segments and 13 reverse primers for TCR Jbeta segments was used in the multiplex PCR. A multiplex PCR assay on genomic DNA amplified the CDR3 region of rearranged TCR beta genes. Amplified TCR beta libraries were sequenced as 87-base-pair reads on the Illumina HiSeq System. Per the authors' processing: A later analysis tallied 75 million to 95 million unique TCR beta chains across the 666 repertoires, and around 9.9 million of those chains were shared by two or more donors. A nearest-neighbor algorithm error-corrected the raw reads and collapsed the reads into unique sequences, merging closely related sequences to remove PCR and sequencing errors. CDR3 sequences were aligned to IMGT reference sequences to assign V, D and J gene segments. Each retained sequence needed at least a six-nucleotide match to both a V gene segment and a J gene segment. A rearrangement was called productive if the CDR3 had no stop codons and remained in frame with V and J, and every other rearrangement was called non-productive. CDR3 was defined by IMGT convention, running from the second conserved V-encoded cysteine to the conserved J-encoded phenylalanine. In an earlier analysis of around 640 of the donors, sequences lacking an unambiguous match to a single V gene segment were excluded. An earlier analysis of around 600 of the donors classified V segments as functional when productive rearrangements were above 56.7% and as segregating when the standard deviation between donors was above 5%. A statistical classification framework was built to diagnose cytomegalovirus status from the catalog of TCR beta chain sequences. V and J gene assignment, in a later analysis, came from comparing TCR nucleotide sequences with IMGT/GENE-DB human TR gene sequences. A later analysis assigned CDR3 sequences and most-parsimonious VDJ recombination scenarios with the TCRdist pipeline. In a later analysis, each TCR beta chain was defined by its CDR3 amino acid sequence together with its V-gene family, and reads without a unique V-gene family were excluded. As a way to deal with suspected cross-contamination and a sequencing artifact, a later analysis dropped approximately 590 nucleotide sequences that were highly shared and had low generation probability. A later analysis calculated a clonal expansion index for each public chain from normalized within-repertoire ranks of inferred template counts. A later analysis computed generation probabilities with a VDJ recombination model fitted to out-of-frame rearrangements, and checked the results against IGoR. In a later analysis, hypergeometric tests were used to score TCR-TCR, TCR-HLA and TCR-CMV co-occurrence, with a repertoire-size bias correction applied to TCR pairs. In a later analysis, false discovery rates were estimated by permuting HLA or CMV assignments 20 times. A later analysis grouped co-occurring TCRs with DBSCAN, adding TCRdist sequence similarity when clustering within HLA-allele-positive subsets. Repertoires with fewer than 30,000 or more than 120,000 public chains, plus five repertoires with anomalous nucleotide sharing, were excluded from co-occurrence clustering. TCRdb mirrors the immuneACCESS table, restricted to in-frame sequences. Some clones are absent from its copies; in checked studies, under half trace to an unresolved V gene, and the reason for the others is unknown. V and J calls plus clone size are reproduced from that table; the DNA served to infer D and trimming. This sample gives some 200,000 clones in total; approximately 70% of them show up just once. The ten largest clonotypes hold less than 3% of the sample.

There are 14 amino acids in the CDR3, from cysteine to phenylalanine inclusive. Only the CDR3 portion is preserved as DNA: 42 bases, with reading frame beginning at the first base. Reading the germline V gene gives CDR1 MNHNS and CDR2 SASEGT. Here is what the overall study found, with its caveats: In vitro tests confirmed that a few of the cytomegalovirus-associated TCR beta chains recognize cytomegalovirus antigens. The authors suggested that the approach could potentially be generalized to other disease states and immunological phenotypes. The 87-base-pair reads could not distinguish some IMGT-functional V segments, including TRBV6-2 and TRBV6-3, so those segments were excluded. Most CMV-associated TCR beta chains appeared to be HLA-restricted in a later analysis, and the HLA associations seemed to be driven largely by CMV exposure. The presence/absence analyses assumed that sequencing depth was roughly uniform across donors, and that assumption may not be true. In this cohort, only TCR beta chains were sequenced, and detectable features were limited by the absence of alpha or paired-chain data. In a later analysis, several top co-occurrence clusters were reported to appear linked to parvovirus B19, influenza, CMV and Epstein-Barr virus. A cluster of highly shared sequence variants was judged likely to represent a technical artifact of the sequencing pipeline. A later analysis found that HLA-associated TCR beta chains were more clonally expanded and had lower generation probabilities than equally common non-associated chains. Specific HLA alleles were associated with about 17,000 TCR beta sequences at a false discovery rate of 0.05 in a later analysis. Because counts were too low, roughly 17 rarely observed V segments, including chromosome 9 orphons, were left out of the earlier analysis of several hundred of the donors. HLA typing was unavailable for some donors at each locus, so association tests used only the typed subset. Correlated functional status among segregating V segments might be attributable to linkage disequilibrium, but an unknown experimental factor could not be ruled out. An earlier analysis of approximately 530 of the donors showed that most TCR beta V segments appeared in productive rearrangements either about 87% or about 30% of the time, which broadly matched IMGT annotations. According to a later genetic analysis, donors in an Asian-associated ancestry cluster had fewer N-insertions in productive TCRs than the approximately 670-donor mean. The study listed 150 to 200 TCR beta chains as associated with cytomegalovirus. Most TCR sequences were seen in very few donors, while some public TCRs were found in many individuals. In both the original and validation cohorts, the classifier was reported to diagnose cytomegalovirus status with high specificity and sensitivity. Immune exposure information for the cohort was limited to CMV serostatus. When HLA alleles, especially DR and DQ, strongly co-occurred, TCR associations were difficult to assign to individual alleles. A further reported finding was that TCR beta sequences accurately predicted the HLA-A and HLA-B alleles for most subjects in the first cohort. A later genetic analysis associated a missense DCLRE1C variant with V-gene and J-gene trimming of TCR beta chains, and an independent cohort replicated the association. In a later analysis, TCR association rates were found to vary across HLA loci, with the most associated TCRs seen for DRB1 alleles and the fewest for HLA-C alleles.

Comments on this clone: Its antigen has not been determined. At one boundary the junction diverges from the germline segment, which might be a read error. The identical CDR3 is also encoded by other nucleotide sequences in the sample.

The cohort was made up of 666 healthy bone marrow donors. Cohort members were all nominally healthy when sampled, although unrecorded immune exposures were likely present. The donor tested CMV seropositive and was one of the 289 seropositive cohort members. Each donor provided a peripheral blood sample, and peripheral blood mononuclear cells were used for TCR beta sequencing. The Qiagen DNeasy Blood Extraction Kit was used to extract genomic DNA from the blood cell samples. This TCR was sampled from a man aged 35-49 years in good health and CMV-seropositive. This sequence uses TRBV6-1 and TRBJ2-5, and the D gene may be TRBD1, 6 bases matching. Sequenced sample: PBMCs. The DNA sequence reads TGTGCCAGCAGTGAAGCGGACAGAAGAGAGACCCAATACTTC. This gives the protein CASSEADRRETQYF.